This TCR beta chain appears in the sequencing data of a study of T-cell memory formation after mild COVID-19. Trimming shortened V by 6 bases and J by 5 bases, and 14 bases separated the two germline ends. The CDR3 extends over 13 amino acids. Per germline, CDR1 MNHEY and CDR2 SMNVEV (reference sequence). Study outcomes and limitations: There was no confirmation that second-wave clones peaking on day 37 were SARS-CoV-2 specific. CD4/CD8 balance characterized clones contracting day 15 to 85, and CD4+ skew characterized later expanders.

This clonotype was recorded at least ten times. The antigen remains undetermined. TCRdb called the 5' RACE reads again in MiXCR, with one record for every CDR3 protein. This table holds roughly 51,000 distinct CDR3 sequences, around 7.3% found once. The material sequenced was PBMCs or a T cell subset sorted from them (not recorded which). The sequence was obtained from a man aged 18 to 29 who had mild COVID-19 (a few samples of this study predate the infection). Cell type and time point are not known. The V gene is TRBV27, the J gene TRBJ2-7; possibly TRBD1 for D (5 bases). CDR3 nucleotides: TGTGCCAGCAGATTAATGATGGACAACGAGCAGTACTTC. Its protein is CASRLMMDNEQYF.